The 4 T cell receptor beta chains below come from one sample, sequenced in a study of cytomegalovirus exposure and HLA in healthy donors. Use of 60 Vbeta and 13 Jbeta primers characterized the PCR. Sequenced by immunoSEQ multiplex PCR; TCRdb stores in-frame clones only, minus some. The data hold about 180,000 clones, with roughly four fifths observed a single time. Sequencing was performed on PBMCs. All receptors come from a man aged 18 to 29 in good health and CMV-seronegative.

The rearrangement uses TRBV30 and TRBJ2-2; 7 bases align to TRBD2. The germline CDR1 and CDR2 sequences are GTSNPN and SVGIG (reference sequence). The CDR3 runs 11 residues. Trimming at V came to 5 bases and at J to 6 bases, leaving 0 bases not matched to a gene. The chain's CDR3 is CAWGGAGELFF. The CDR3 DNA reads TGTGCCTGGGGGGGGGCCGGGGAGCTGTTTTTT.

The rearrangement joins TRBV9 to TRBJ2-1, with a weak D call TRBD1 (6 bases). The CDR3 spans 15 residues. The V gene lost 4 bases and the J gene lost 1 base, with 12 bases spanning the gap. The germline V gene encodes CDR1 SGDLS and CDR2 YYNGEE. The CDR3: CASSPMRGSYNEQFF. For the CDR3, the DNA is TGTGCCAGCAGCCCAATGAGGGGGTCCTACAATGAGCAGTTCTTC.

The gene calls are TRBV6-1 and TRBJ1-5; D not certain. The CDR3 sequence is 15 residues long. The germline V gene encodes CDR1 MNHNS and CDR2 SASEGT. Trimming removed 0 bases from V and 11 bases from J, with 17 bases in between. CDR3 region: CASSEARGNGETQHF. The CDR3 DNA reads as TGTGCCAGCAGTGAAGCGCGAGGGAACGGGGAGACCCAGCATTTT.

J is TRBJ2-1 and V is TRBV2, with 10 nucleotides matching TRBD2. Trimming cost V 6 bases and J 5 bases; bases outside gene matches: 7. This CDR3 region has 15 residues. In germline, CDR1 is SNHLY, CDR2 FYNNEI. CDR3 DNA: TGTGCCAGCAGAGAACTAGCGGGGCGACACAATGAGCAGTTCTTC. As protein: CASRELAGRHNEQFF.